This TCR beta chain was recorded in a study of blood T cells in healthy people across ages (dated by TCRdb to between 2014 and 2017). Concerning the study at large: In model experiments, roughly one uniquely barcoded TCR beta cDNA molecule per two T cells was captured by template switching. To avoid experimental bias, donors of different ages were randomly spread across the sequencing lanes. To track age-related changes in TCR beta repertoire diversity, the study relied on deep sequencing normalized with unique cDNA molecular identifiers. Four age groups were formed from the donors: young (average roughly 16 years), middle-aged (less than 40), aged (62) and long-lived (around 80). Using the same blood draw, the study looked at two additional independent replicas of 1 million unique cDNA reads for two donors, one aged 18 to 30 and the other aged 80 or older.

Of note for this clonotype: Its target antigen remains unknown. No base quality values were provided; no much bigger clone lies one nucleotide off.

The donors were a few dozen Caucasian individuals from Russia, aged roughly 6 to 90 years, who were systemically healthy. Each donor gave ten milliliters of peripheral blood, collected into EDTA-treated Vacutainer tubes. Ficoll-Paque density-gradient centrifugation was used to isolate PBMCs, with at least 6.5 million obtained per sample. Total RNA was extracted from PBMCs with Trizol reagent, with at least 5 micrograms obtained per sample. The percentages of naive CD45RAhigh/CD27high T cells were determined by flow cytometry on a PBMC aliquot from every donor. Preparation of the library involved 5' RACE. The run used an Illumina HiSeq 2500. The second PCR ran for roughly 6 to 11 cycles and used a J-beta primer mix along with a sample-barcoded 5' primer. Each TCR beta cDNA molecule received a unique molecular identifier from a template-switch 5' adaptor carrying 12 random nucleotides. At least 3 million CDR3-containing paired-end reads were obtained from each sample. The Mint cDNA synthesis kit, primed by a TRBC-specific oligonucleotide, was used to synthesize first-strand cDNA from all RNA. Following uracil-DNA glycosylase treatment, a first 18-cycle PCR with universal primers M1SS and BC2_uni_R was performed on all cDNA. Turning to the authors' computational methods: Each sample was normalized by randomly selecting 1 million high-quality reads, each carrying a distinct molecular identifier. Instead of being binned into consensus sequences, reads that shared molecular identifiers were thrown out. CDR3 identification, clonotype clustering and error correction used MiTCR with a Q25 quality threshold and the strictest error-elimination algorithm. A nonparametric unseen species model with Euler transformation was used to estimate a lower bound on total TCR beta diversity. TCRdb reran the public reads through fastp at Q25 and MiXCR, keeping productive beta chains. Merged by CDR3 protein, the rows form single entries marked with the most common genes and DNA. Here the V and J calls rest on TCRdb's processing, not on the authors' analysis. The sample table records over 1.5 million distinct CDR3 sequences; around 50% of these occur just once. Of the sample, about 2.1% is held by the ten largest clones.

What the authors observed across the whole study: Estimates of total diversity based on one million sequenced T cells were considered lower bounds and underestimates. Observed TCR beta diversity per million T cells fell roughly linearly with age, and a significant reduction was already apparent by age around 40. Compared with the aged group, the long-lived group had more naive CD4+ T cells, fewer expanded clones and increased TCR diversity, suggesting age selection. Because profiling used bulk unsorted PBMCs, naive and antigen-experienced compartments could not be compared conclusively. Observed TCR beta diversity correlated strongly with the percentage of naive T cells measured by flow cytometry. Because donor CMV infection status was unknown, age-related changes in expanded clonotypes were potentially confounded.

The germline ends are 14 bases apart after V is trimmed by 5 bases and J by 1 base. The CDR3 runs 15 amino acids, cysteine and phenylalanine included. The read is trimmed to its CDR3 DNA, 45 bases read in frame from base 1. Looking up the germline V gene yields CDR1 MNHEY and CDR2 SVGEGT. This TCR was sampled from a middle-aged woman in good health. Material: blood. The chain uses TRBV6-2 or TRBV6-3 and TRBJ1-1; TRBD1 might be the D gene, on 6 matching bases. The nucleotides read TGTGCCAGCAGTCAACCTCAGGGGACGAACACTGAAGCTTTCTTT. Translated, it gives CASSQPQGTNTEAFF.